The 8 T cell receptor beta chains below were found in one sample sequenced in a study of T cell responses to AZD1222 COVID-19 vaccine. Sequencing was performed with immunoSEQ multiplex PCR; in TCRdb, only in-frame clones are kept and a portion is missing. Here the sample spans roughly 160,000 clones, about nine tenths being singletons. Sample: peripheral blood, taken on day 0 of AZD1222 vaccination. These receptors were taken from an adult in good health.

There are a few counts of this clone. One end of the junction varies from germline; a read error may be responsible. The CDR3 here is CASSLPPLAF. CDR3 DNA sequence: TGTGCCAGCAGTCTACCGCCACTGGCGTTT. V and J are TRBV12-3 or TRBV12-4 and TRBJ1-1, with no clear D. This CDR3 is built from 10 residues.

The CDR3 spells CASSSEDRMNTEAFF. The CDR3 DNA follows: TGTGCCAGCAGTTCCGAGGACAGAATGAACACTGAAGCTTTCTTT. The rearrangement joins TRBV6-5 to TRBJ1-1; D might be TRBD1 (6 bases). This CDR3 has 15 residues. V lost 4 bases, J lost 0 bases, and 12 bases lay in between. In germline, CDR1 is MNHEY, CDR2 SVGAGI.

The V call is TRBV18, the J call TRBJ2-7; a possible D gene is TRBD1 (5 bases). Germline CDR1 KGHSH, CDR2 LQKENI. Trimming left V 3 bases short and J 3 bases short, with 9 bases between. The CDR3 runs to 13 residues. The CDR3 sequence: CASSPDQGYEQYF. As DNA, the CDR3 is TGTGCCAGCTCACCCGACCAGGGCTACGAGCAGTACTTC.

V gene TRBV29-1 combines with J gene TRBJ1-2, with D possibly being TRBD1 (6 bases). The CDR3 is 13 residues long. From germline, CDR1 is SQVTM and CDR2 ANQGSEA. V was cut by 6 bases and J by 2 bases, with 13 bases left in between. CDR3: CSVARGGNYGYTF. The CDR3 bases are TGCAGCGTGGCTCGAGGGGGAAACTATGGCTACACCTTC.

This clone was seen a single time. The V and J genes are TRBV10-3 and TRBJ2-3; D remains ambiguous. The CDR3 loop spans 15 amino acids. Trimming took off 0 bases at V and 1 base at J, with 8 bases between the two ends. Germline V gives CDR1 ENHRY, CDR2 SYGVKD. CDR3 amino acids: CAISESLQGTDTQYF. CDR3 coding DNA: TGTGCCATCAGTGAGTCGCTGCAGGGCACAGATACGCAGTATTTT.

The V gene is TRBV4-1, the J gene TRBJ1-4; D unresolved. The V end was cut by 3 bases, the J end by 4 bases, with 15 bases between. CDR1 is MGHRA and CDR2 is YSYEKL in the germline V gene. The CDR3 consists of 16 residues. CDR3 DNA sequence: TGCGCCAGCAGCCACTTGAGTCTTGTCGATAATGAAAAACTGTTTTTT. Amino acid sequence: CASSHLSLVDNEKLFF.

The chain employs TRBV4-1 and TRBJ1-3; D ambiguous. CDR3 length equals 15 residues. The ends were cut back, 0 bases at V and 4 bases at J, with 10 bases in the middle. The germline V gene has CDR1 MGHRA and CDR2 YSYEKL. The CDR3 reads CASSQDQGPGNTIYF. The CDR3 nucleotides read TGCGCCAGCAGCCAAGATCAAGGACCCGGAAACACCATATATTTT.

The chain carries TRBV4-1 and TRBJ2-3, with 7 positions matching TRBD1. V trimming: 8 bases; J trimming: 1 base; junction bases outside the gene matches: 18. This CDR3 region has 18 residues. CDR1 and CDR2 (germline): MGHRA, YSYEKL. The CDR3 coding sequence is TGCGCCAGCTCCAGGGGGTCAATGAGGGGGTTAGGCACAGATACGCAGTATTTT. As protein: CASSRGSMRGLGTDTQYF.